These 18 T cell receptor beta chains share one sample of origin, sequenced in a study of blood T cell repertoires in COVID-19. Data came from immunoSEQ multiplex PCR; TCRdb stores just in-frame clones and leaves some out. The sample comprises 70,000 to 90,000 clones, 75% to 90% of which are singletons, and 1% to 1.5% rests with the top ten. Sequenced: PBMCs or T cells enriched from blood (not recorded which). The origin of the receptors is a woman between 50 and 59 years old with acute COVID-19.

This sequence joins TRBV7-9 and TRBJ2-7, with D perhaps matching TRBD2 (5 bases). With 5 bases removed from V and 2 bases from J, the gap between germline ends came to 10 bases. Germline values: CDR1 SEHNR, CDR2 FQNEAQ (reference sequence). This CDR3 is 13 amino acids long. In nucleotides, the CDR3 is TGTGCCAGCAGCCCGGAGGCCGCCTACGAGCAGTACTTC. It translates to CASSPEAAYEQYF.

This chain joins TRBV23-1 and TRBJ2-3, with 8 bases aligning to TRBD2. TRBV23-1 is an ORF; its function is uncertain. V trimming: 6 bases; J trimming: 2 bases; junction bases outside the gene matches: 4. This CDR3 has 14 amino acids. This CDR3 is CASRVAGYTDTQYF. Here the CDR3 DNA reads TGCGCCAGCAGAGTAGCGGGGTACACAGATACGCAGTATTTT.

This chain links TRBV3-1 (or the pseudogene TRBV3-2) with TRBJ2-5, with 7 bases lining up with TRBD2. The CDR3 consists of 14 residues. V was clipped by 4 bases and J by 4 bases; unmatched bases: 6. The germline V gene encodes CDR1 LGHDT and CDR2 YNNKEL (reference sequence). The CDR3 sequence is CASSPPAGVETQYF. The CDR3 region has the DNA TGTGCCAGCAGCCCCCCCGCGGGAGTAGAGACCCAGTACTTC.

The chain uses TRBV4-3 and TRBJ2-3; TRBD2 is a possible D gene (7 bases). CDR1 is LGHNA, CDR2 YSLEER, per germline. The CDR3 is 17 amino acids. The V gene lost 1 base and the J gene lost 5 bases, with 19 bases spanning the gap. The CDR3 loop is CASSQVGGGRRVDTQYF. The CDR3 nucleotides read TGCGCCAGCAGCCAAGTTGGGGGCGGGAGAAGGGTAGATACGCAGTATTTT.

The chain links TRBV2 to TRBJ1-1; weak D call: TRBD1 (6 bases). CDR1 and CDR2 from the germline V gene are SNHLY and FYNNEI. Between the trimmed V and J ends, which lost 8 bases and 7 bases, there was a span of 17 bases. The CDR3 spans 13 residues. CDR3 bases: TGTGCCAGCTTGACAGGTCAGCTTGGTGAAGCTTTCTTT. It is translated as CASLTGQLGEAFF.

This clone was observed a few times. CDR3 nucleotides: TGTGCCAGCTTAGCGCGACAGGAGCCGAACACTGAAGCTTTCTTT. This encodes CASLARQEPNTEAFF. The rearrangement links TRBV3-1 (or the pseudogene TRBV3-2) to TRBJ1-1; D might be TRBD1 (6 bases). V lost 8 bases to trimming and J lost 1 base, with 17 bases between them. Germline V CDR1 and CDR2: LGHDT, YNNKEL (reference sequence). The CDR3 consists of 15 residues.

The CDR3 here is CASSQASGITWSSYNEQFF. DNA of the CDR3: TGTGCCAGCAGCCAAGCTAGCGGGATCACTTGGAGCTCCTACAATGAGCAGTTCTTC. The gene calls are TRBV3-1 (or the pseudogene TRBV3-2) and TRBJ2-1; 9 positions agree with TRBD2. Germline-derived CDR1 and CDR2 are LGHDT and YNNKEL (reference sequence). With 1 base clipped from V and 0 bases from J, the junction kept 10 bases outside the gene matches. The CDR3 loop spans 19 amino acids.

The chain combines TRBV9 with TRBJ1-3; TRBD1 might be the D (6 bases). The ends were cut back, 3 bases at V and 0 bases at J, with 13 bases in the middle. Germline V gene lookup returns CDR1 SGDLS and CDR2 YYNGEE. CDR3 size: 16 residues. The DNA of the CDR3 is TGTGCCAGCAGCGCCGGGGGGGGCGTCTCTGGAAACACCATATATTTT. Its protein product is CASSAGGGVSGNTIYF.

J is TRBJ2-5 and V is TRBV5-1; D gene uncertain. There are 12 residues in the CDR3. Between the trimmed V and J ends, which lost 5 bases and 1 base, there was a span of 6 bases. Germline V gene data show CDR1 as SGHRS and CDR2 as YFSETQ. CDR3 DNA: TGCGCCAGCAGGCGATCCCAAGAGACCCAGTACTTC. Protein product: CASRRSQETQYF.

The chain employs TRBV19 and TRBJ1-2; the match to TRBD1 covers 9 bases. The CDR3 totals 15 residues. After removal of 2 bases from V and 6 bases from J, the junction contained 7 bases not matched to a gene. From germline, CDR1 is LNHDA and CDR2 SQIVND (reference sequence). CDR3 bases: TGTGCCAGTAGTATAAACCGGGACAGGGTGGATGGCTACACCTTC. Protein sequence: CASSINRDRVDGYTF.

The chain combines TRBV9 with TRBJ2-5; 9 bases align to TRBD2. Germline assignment: CDR1 SGDLS and CDR2 YYNGEE. This CDR3 has 15 residues. V shed 0 bases, J shed 3 bases, and the junction held 3 bases outside the gene matches. DNA of the CDR3: TGTGCCAGCAGCGTAGCAGAGCGGGAGGAAGAGACCCAGTACTTC. It translates to CASSVAEREEETQYF.

This rearrangement joins TRBV9 to TRBJ2-1; 11 bases align to TRBD2. The V and J ends lost 0 bases and 3 bases, in that order; junction bases with no gene match: 2. CDR1 and CDR2 from the germline V gene are SGDLS and YYNGEE. The CDR3 runs 16 residues. The CDR3 spells CASSVVGTSGYNEQFF. Here the CDR3 DNA reads TGTGCCAGCAGCGTAGTCGGGACTAGCGGCTACAATGAGCAGTTCTTC.

J is TRBJ1-1 and V is TRBV19; D unresolved. Germline CDR1 LNHDA, CDR2 SQIVND (reference sequence). Trimming left V 6 bases short and J 1 base short, with 15 bases between. CDR3 size: 15 residues. The DNA of the CDR3 is TGTGCCAGTAGCCCAAGTCGGGATTGGAACACTGAAGCTTTCTTT. Its translation: CASSPSRDWNTEAFF.

CDR3 amino acids: CASSPRGSESGNTIYF. The CDR3 DNA reads TGTGCCAGCAGCCCAAGAGGGTCAGAATCTGGAAACACCATATATTTT. The chain carries TRBV9 and TRBJ1-3; D is unclear. The germline CDR1 and CDR2 sequences are SGDLS and YYNGEE. V was cut by 4 bases and J by 1 base, with 15 bases left in between. The CDR3 length is 16 residues.

The rearrangement links TRBV6-5 to TRBJ2-3; D is unclear. The germline V gene encodes CDR1 MNHEY and CDR2 SVGAGI. Trimming pared 0 bases from V and 4 bases from J, leaving 14 bases between. The CDR3 covers 16 residues. CDR3 bases: TGTGCCAGCAGTTACTCTCCAGGCCCCTCGGCAGATACGCAGTATTTT. As protein: CASSYSPGPSADTQYF.

This chain joins TRBV4-1 and TRBJ2-1; 7 bases line up with TRBD2. V dropped 0 bases and J dropped 8; count of bases not matched to a gene: 16. Germline CDR1 MGHRA, CDR2 YSYEKL. This CDR3 spans 18 amino acids. The CDR3 here is CASSQDPRGAGPRDEQFF. The CDR3 bases are TGCGCCAGCAGCCAAGACCCCCGGGGAGCGGGACCCCGCGATGAGCAGTTCTTC.

Written as DNA, the CDR3 is TGCGCCAGCATAGTGAGACAGACCTCGGCCGAGCAGTACTTC. Its protein is CASIVRQTSAEQYF. The chain couples TRBV23-1 to TRBJ2-7; tentative D call: TRBD1 (5 bases). TRBV23-1 is reported as an ORF; its role is uncertain. CDR3 length: 14 residues. V shed 7 bases and J shed 6 bases, with 19 bases lying between them.

This chain uses TRBV4-2 with TRBJ2-1; TRBD2 agrees at 8 bases. This CDR3 has 15 amino acids. Germline V lookup: CDR1 LGHNA, CDR2 YNFKEQ. V was pared by 1 base and J by 9 bases, with 8 bases of the junction left unmatched. The CDR3 sequence is CASSQGGLAGSEQFF. DNA of the CDR3: TGTGCCAGCAGCCAAGGGGGTCTAGCGGGTTCTGAGCAGTTCTTC.